The 30 T cell receptor delta chains listed next were all sequenced from one sample in a study of gamma-delta chains in newborns, infants, children. TCRdb called clones anew from the reads with CATT. The sample holds 1,500 to 2,000 delta-chain clones, around 45% seen once. Sequencing was carried out using blood. The origin of the receptors is a child who had a fever.

The chain has TRDV2 and TRDJ1, with a tentative D call TRDD3 (6 bases). The CDR3 length is 15 residues. Trimming removed 1 base at V and 0 bases at J, with 11 bases between. Germline V gene data show CDR1 as GEAIGNYY and CDR2 as EKD. CDR3 bases: TGTGCCTGTGACACGCTGGGGATTGACACCGATAAACTCATCTTT. Translated: CACDTLGIDTDKLIF.

The chain joins TRDV1 to TRDJ3; 8 bases are a match to TRDD3. Trimming at V came to 6 bases and at J to 5 bases, leaving 27 bases not matched to a gene. The CDR3 extends over 23 amino acids. Germline V gives CDR1 TSWWSYY, CDR2 QGS. DNA of the CDR3: TGTGCTCTTGGAGCTCCGGCCTTCTCCCCGTACTGGGGGTCAACCCGGGACACCCGACAGATGTTTTTC. It translates to CALGAPAFSPYWGSTRDTRQMFF.

Of note for this clone: This sequence may be a read error, since a much larger clone differs from it by one base. The V gene is TRDV2, the J gene TRDJ1; 11 nucleotides line up with TRDD3. Germline lookup yields CDR1 GEAIGNYY and CDR2 EKD. After removal of 5 bases from V and 4 bases from J, the junction contained 20 bases not matched to a gene. This CDR3 contains 19 residues. The DNA of the CDR3 is TGTGCCTGTGGCCCAATTCAAGCTGGGGGATACTTCAATCACGATAAACTCATCTTT. It codes for CACGPIQAGGYFNHDKLIF.

Turning to this clone: Different DNA sequences within this sample yield the same CDR3. The rearrangement uses TRDV2 and TRDJ1; D is uncertain. Germline V lookup: CDR1 GEAIGNYY, CDR2 EKD. Trimming removed 0 bases from V and 0 bases from J, with 22 bases in between. This CDR3 is built from 19 residues. In DNA form, the CDR3 reads TGTGCCTGTGACACCGTGGGAGGCCACCGCCAGAGGGACACCGATAAACTCATCTTT. Amino acid sequence: CACDTVGGHRQRDTDKLIF.

J is TRDJ3 and V is TRDV2, with D possibly being TRDD3 (6 bases). Trimming stripped 3 bases from V and 2 bases from J, with 13 bases between. The length of the CDR3 is 17 residues. CDR1 GEAIGNYY and CDR2 EKD come from the germline V gene. The CDR3 nucleotides are TGTGCCTGTGACTTCGCAACTGGGCCCTGGGACACCCGACAGATGTTTTTC. This encodes CACDFATGPWDTRQMFF.

As for this clone: Other DNA sequences in this specimen translate into the identical CDR3. The chain's CDR3 is CACDMLLGEYTDKLIF. CDR3 nucleotides: TGTGCCTGTGACATGCTACTGGGGGAATACACCGATAAACTCATCTTT. The V and J genes are TRDV2 and TRDJ1; TRDD3 aligns across 9 bases. In germline, CDR1 is GEAIGNYY, CDR2 EKD. The CDR3 runs to 16 residues. J gave up 0 bases and V 2 bases, and 6 bases lay outside the gene matches.

This clone is categorized as large (0.1 to 1%). The same CDR3 can be traced to other DNA sequences in this sample. In DNA form, the CDR3 reads TGTGCCTGTGATCGTCTCACTGGGTATAAACTCATCTTT. This encodes CACDRLTGYKLIF. The rearrangement uses TRDV2 and TRDJ1, with D possibly TRDD3 on 6 matching bases. The CDR3 spans 13 residues. Germline CDR1 GEAIGNYY, CDR2 EKD. V lost 4 bases, J lost 6 bases, and 14 bases lay in between.

This clone showed up just a few times. This may be a read error: a much more frequent sequence differs by one nucleotide. The chain joins TRDV2 to TRDJ1; 8 positions match TRDD3. In germline, CDR1 is GEAIGNYY, CDR2 EKD. This CDR3 region has 14 residues. CDR3 in amino acids: CARDPWGYFDKLIF. CDR3 nucleotides: TGTGCCCGTGACCCTTGGGGATACTTCGATAAACTCATCTTT.

In regard to this clone: Additional DNA sequences in this sample encode the identical CDR3. The chain combines TRDV2 with TRDJ1, with TRDD3 identical over 9 bases. This CDR3 is 16 amino acids long. Germline assignment: CDR1 GEAIGNYY and CDR2 EKD. V gave up 3 bases and J gave up 1 base; unmatched junction bases: 8. The CDR3 DNA reads TGTGCCTGTGACCCACTGGGGGACCCATTCACCGATAAACTCATCTTT. Protein: CACDPLGDPFTDKLIF.

The chain combines TRDV2 with TRDJ3, with 7 bases identical to TRDD3. The CDR3 length is 20 residues. Germline trimming cut 1 base from V and 0 bases from J; bases unmatched to any gene: 11. CDR1 is GEAIGNYY and CDR2 is EKD in the germline V gene. CDR3 DNA: TGTGCCTGTGACACGGGATACTTTCAAGGTAGCTCCTGGGACACCCGACAGATGTTTTTC. As protein: CACDTGYFQGSSWDTRQMFF.

The gene calls are TRDV2 and TRDJ3; 7 bases match TRDD3. The CDR3 is made up of 17 amino acids. The V segment lost 5 bases and the J segment 0 bases; nucleotides outside the gene matches: 6. Germline V CDR1 and CDR2: GEAIGNYY, EKD. The CDR3 reads CACAGIQSSWDTRQMFF. The CDR3 DNA reads as TGTGCCTGTGCCGGGATACAGAGCTCCTGGGACACCCGACAGATGTTTTTC.

This clone was seen a handful of times. The chain links TRDV2 to TRDJ1; D is possibly TRDD3 (5 bases). Trimming pared 0 bases from V and 0 bases from J, leaving 10 bases between. Germline CDR1 reads GEAIGNYY; CDR2 reads EKD. The CDR3 is 15 amino acids. CDR3 loop: CACDTVGSHTDKLIF. The CDR3 coding sequence is TGTGCCTGTGACACCGTGGGATCCCACACCGATAAACTCATCTTT.

As to this clone: This is likely an artifact of a read error, given a far larger clone one base away. The rearrangement uses TRDV2 and TRDJ1; 11 positions match TRDD3. The CDR3 consists of 17 residues. Germline lookup yields CDR1 GEAIGNYY and CDR2 EKD. The CDR3 region is CARDAITGGYRSDKLIF. In nucleotides, the CDR3 is TGTGCCCGTGACGCCATTACTGGGGGATATAGGTCCGATAAACTCATCTTT.

This clone was seen more than once but under ten times. The chain uses TRDV2 and TRDJ1; TRDD3 might be the D (5 bases). The ends were cut back, 3 bases at V and 1 base at J, with 26 bases in the middle. Germline V lookup: CDR1 GEAIGNYY, CDR2 EKD. This CDR3 comprises 19 residues. CDR3 DNA: TGTGCCTGTGACGCCCTTGACACCTGGGCCATACGATCCACCGATAAACTCATCTTT. This encodes CACDALDTWAIRSTDKLIF.

The CDR3 region is CACDGLLGDNSPTDKLIF. CDR3 in DNA: TGTGCCTGTGACGGTCTACTGGGGGATAATTCCCCCACCGATAAACTCATCTTT. This chain joins TRDV2 and TRDJ1; 11 positions agree with TRDD3. Germline values: CDR1 GEAIGNYY, CDR2 EKD. Trimming cost V 3 bases and J 1 base; bases outside gene matches: 12. This CDR3 is 18 amino acids long.

This clone was counted only a few times. A far larger clone differs by one base, so this is likely a read error. The sample holds other DNA sequences that translate to the same CDR3. The chain combines TRDV1 with TRDJ1; 12 nucleotides match TRDD3. Germline CDR1 and CDR2: TSWWSYY and QGS. CDR3 length: 18 amino acids. The CDR3 is CALGERRWGIRYTDKLIF. The CDR3 DNA sequence: TGTGCCCTTGGGGAACGTCGCTGGGGGATACGGTACACCGATAAACTCATCTTT.

The chain couples TRDV2 to TRDJ1; 9 bases are shared with TRDD3. Germline V gene data show CDR1 as GEAIGNYY and CDR2 as EKD. CDR3 length: 17 amino acids. V dropped 6 bases and J dropped 6; count of bases not matched to a gene: 19. CDR3 nucleotides: TGTGCCTGTTACCGACTGGGGGAGCCCGCGGATCACCATAAACTCATCTTT. It translates to CACYRLGEPADHHKLIF.

This clone was counted between two and nine times. The J gene is TRDJ1, the V gene TRDV2, with 8 bases aligning to TRDD3. The CDR3 totals 15 residues. The junction had 7 bases not matched to a gene; V was cut back by 3 bases and J by 2 bases. The germline CDR1 and CDR2 sequences are GEAIGNYY and EKD. CDR3 coding DNA: TGTGCCTGTGACGTTTGGGGGATCTCTACCGATAAACTCATCTTT. This sequence encodes CACDVWGISTDKLIF.

This clone was detected only a few times. V gene TRDV2 combines with J gene TRDJ3; 13 bases are a match to TRDD3. J lost 1 base, V lost 3 bases, and 8 bases had no gene match. This CDR3 spans 20 amino acids. From germline, CDR1 is GEAIGNYY and CDR2 EKD. CDR3 region: CACDSTGGYAGSWDTRQMFF. The CDR3 nucleotides are TGTGCCTGTGACTCTACTGGGGGATACGCGGGGTCCTGGGACACCCGACAGATGTTTTTC.

The table lists this clone with a few counts. Different DNA sequences within this sample yield the same CDR3. V gene TRDV2 combines with J gene TRDJ1; no clear D gene. Germline lookup yields CDR1 GEAIGNYY and CDR2 EKD. The CDR3 length is 15 residues. V gave up 3 bases and J gave up 0 bases, with 13 bases separating them. CDR3 nucleotide sequence: TGTGCCTGTGACCCGGTAGTCGGCTACACCGATAAACTCATCTTT. This translates into CACDPVVGYTDKLIF.

This rearrangement joins TRDV2 to TRDJ1; D gene ambiguous. Trimming took off 0 bases at V and 0 bases at J, with 7 bases between the two ends. Germline V gene sequence: CDR1 GEAIGNYY, CDR2 EKD. This CDR3 region has 14 residues. This chain's CDR3 is CACDTLTYTDKLIF. CDR3 in DNA: TGTGCCTGTGACACCCTGACCTACACCGATAAACTCATCTTT.

Points on this clone: A read error may account for a junction end that differs from germline. Other DNA sequences from this sample encode an identical CDR3 as well. This chain uses TRDV2 with TRDJ1; D is undetermined. The CDR3 has 15 amino acids. Germline lookup yields CDR1 GEAIGNYY and CDR2 EKD. The CDR3 loop is CACDTVGGRTDKLIF. In DNA form, the CDR3 reads TGTGCCTGCGACACCGTCGGCGGAAGGACCGATAAACTCATCTTT.

This clone came up a few times. J is TRDJ2 and V is TRDV2; possible D gene TRDD3, 5 bases. V was shortened by 0 bases and J by 4 bases, with 5 bases between the two germline ends. This CDR3 is 13 amino acids long. Germline V CDR1 and CDR2: GEAIGNYY, EKD. The CDR3 DNA is TGTGCCTGTGACACCTGGGGGACAGCACAACTCTTCTTT. It specifies CACDTWGTAQLFF.

This clone was counted only a few times. This chain connects TRDV2 to TRDJ1; D possibly matches TRDD2 or TRDD3 (6 bases each). Germline V lookup: CDR1 GEAIGNYY, CDR2 EKD. Trimming pared 0 bases from V and 3 bases from J, leaving 16 bases between. This CDR3 has 16 amino acids. This CDR3 is CACDTVGGLPPDKLIF. Here the CDR3 DNA reads TGTGCCTGTGACACCGTGGGGGGCCTTCCGCCCGATAAACTCATCTTT.

Notes on this clone: Given a much more abundant clone one base away, this may be a read error. This chain connects TRDV2 to TRDJ1, with 8 bases that match TRDD3. CDR1 and CDR2 (germline): GEAIGNYY, EKD. Trimming cost V 3 bases and J 4 bases; bases outside gene matches: 9. The CDR3 runs 15 residues. Here the CDR3 DNA reads TGTGCCTGTGACGCGCTGGGGGACGACAACGATAAACTCATCTTT. Translation: CACDALGDDNDKLIF.

On this clone: At one end the junction does not follow the germline gene, possibly because of a read error. This chain connects TRDV2 to TRDJ1; TRDD3 matches 12 bases. This CDR3 has 19 amino acids. CDR1 and CDR2 (germline): GEAIGNYY, EKD. The CDR3 loop reads CACNTVHLGDTQYTDKLIF. Written as DNA, the CDR3 is TGTGCCTGTAACACTGTTCATCTGGGGGATACGCAATACACCGATAAACTCATCTTT.

Relative to its sample, this clone is large. V and J are TRDV2 and TRDJ1, with 8 positions matching TRDD3. The CDR3 length is 16 residues. V gave up 3 bases and J gave up 0 bases; unmatched junction bases: 8. From germline, CDR1 is GEAIGNYY and CDR2 EKD. CDR3 DNA: TGTGCCTGTGACTCACTGGGGGGACCGTACACCGATAAACTCATCTTT. Protein: CACDSLGGPYTDKLIF.

Of note for this clone: One base away lies a much larger clone, so this may be a sequencing read error. The chain has TRDV2 and TRDJ3, with 11 nucleotides matching TRDD3. The CDR3 totals 24 residues. Germline V gives CDR1 GEAIGNYY, CDR2 EKD. In DNA form, the CDR3 reads TGTGCCTGTGACACCGTCCTTGGGGGATACGACGGGGAAAGTGGCTCCCGGGACACCCGACAGATGTTTTTC. It translates to CACDTVLGGYDGESGSRDTRQMFF.

This clone was counted a few times. The chain is built from TRDV2 and TRDJ1; the D gene is possibly TRDD3 (5 bases). CDR3 length equals 15 residues. Deletions cut 0 bases from V and 0 bases from J, with 10 bases between. Germline V CDR1 and CDR2: GEAIGNYY, EKD. CDR3 sequence reads: CACDTLGLHTDKLIF. The CDR3 nucleotides are TGTGCCTGTGACACCTTGGGGCTCCACACCGATAAACTCATCTTT.

Points on this clone: This likely traces to a read error, being one base from a far larger clone. The rearrangement links TRDV2 to TRDJ3; weak D call: TRDD3 (5 bases). The length of the CDR3 is 21 residues. V was trimmed by 3 bases and J by 0 bases, leaving 23 bases between them. Germline CDR1 and CDR2: GEAIGNYY and EKD. The CDR3 nucleotides read TGTGCCTGTGACTCCATCGTTTTGGGGTCCCGGGGCTCCTGGGACACCCGACAGATGTTTTTC. Translated: CACDSIVLGSRGSWDTRQMFF.